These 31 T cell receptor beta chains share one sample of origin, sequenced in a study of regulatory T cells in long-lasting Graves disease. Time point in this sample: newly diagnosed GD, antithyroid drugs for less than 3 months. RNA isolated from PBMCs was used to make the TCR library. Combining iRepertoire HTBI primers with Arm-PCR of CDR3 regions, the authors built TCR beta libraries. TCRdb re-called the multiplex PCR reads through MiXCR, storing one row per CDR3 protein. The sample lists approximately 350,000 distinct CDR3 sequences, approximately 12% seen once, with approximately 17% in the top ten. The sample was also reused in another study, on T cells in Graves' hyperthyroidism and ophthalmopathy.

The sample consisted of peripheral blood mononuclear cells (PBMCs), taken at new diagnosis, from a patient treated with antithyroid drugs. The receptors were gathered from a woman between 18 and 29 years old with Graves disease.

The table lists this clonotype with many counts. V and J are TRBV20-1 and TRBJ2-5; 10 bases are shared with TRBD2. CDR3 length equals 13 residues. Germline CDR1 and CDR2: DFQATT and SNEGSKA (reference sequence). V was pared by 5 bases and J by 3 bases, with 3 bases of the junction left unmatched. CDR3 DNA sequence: TGCAGTGCTTCTAGCGGGGGAAAAGAGACCCAGTACTTC. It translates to CSASSGGKETQYF.

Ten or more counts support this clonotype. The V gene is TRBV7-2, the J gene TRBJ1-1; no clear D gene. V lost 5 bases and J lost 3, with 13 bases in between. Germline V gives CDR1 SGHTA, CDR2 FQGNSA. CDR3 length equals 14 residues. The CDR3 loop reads CASSPRPVYTEAFF. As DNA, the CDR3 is TGTGCCAGCAGCCCCCGGCCGGTTTACACTGAAGCTTTCTTT.

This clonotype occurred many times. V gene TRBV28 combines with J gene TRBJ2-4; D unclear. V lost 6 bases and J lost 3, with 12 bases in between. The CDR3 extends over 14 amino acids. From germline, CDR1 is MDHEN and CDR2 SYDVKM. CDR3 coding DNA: TGTGCCAGCAGGTCGTGGAGAAACAAAAACATTCAGTACTTC. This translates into CASRSWRNKNIQYF.

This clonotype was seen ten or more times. The CDR3 bases are TGTGCCAGCAGCTTGGTCCTGGGACAGTCGAACACTGAAGCTTTCTTT. Protein: CASSLVLGQSNTEAFF. The gene calls are TRBV5-4 and TRBJ1-1; TRBD1 matches at 7 bases. V gave up 0 bases and J gave up 1 base; unmatched junction bases: 6. The CDR3 extends over 16 amino acids. Germline V gene data show CDR1 as SGHNT and CDR2 as YYREEE (reference sequence).

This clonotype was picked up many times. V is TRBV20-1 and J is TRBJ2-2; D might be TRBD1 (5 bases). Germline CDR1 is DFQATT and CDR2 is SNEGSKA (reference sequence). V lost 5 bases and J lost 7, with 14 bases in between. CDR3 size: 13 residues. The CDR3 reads CSAPHYRIGELFF. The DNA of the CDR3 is TGCAGTGCTCCCCATTACAGGATCGGGGAGCTGTTTTTT.

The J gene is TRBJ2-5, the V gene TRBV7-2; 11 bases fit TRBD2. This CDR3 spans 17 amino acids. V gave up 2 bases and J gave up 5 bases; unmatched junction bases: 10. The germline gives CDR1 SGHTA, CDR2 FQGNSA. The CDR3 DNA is TGTGCCAGCAGCTTACGGGGACTAGCGGTTAATGGGGAGACCCAGTACTTC. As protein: CASSLRGLAVNGETQYF. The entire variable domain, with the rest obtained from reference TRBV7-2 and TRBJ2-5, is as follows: GAGVSQSPSNKVTEKGKDVELRCDPISGHTALYWYRQSLGQGLEFLIYFQGNSAPDKSGLPSDRFSAERTGGSVSTLTIQRTQQEDSAVYLCASSLRGLAVNGETQYFGPGTRLLVL.

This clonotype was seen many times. Here the CDR3 reads CASSLIGSVELFF. In DNA, the CDR3 is TGCGCCAGCAGCTTAATAGGGTCGGTGGAGCTGTTTTTT. The chain is built from TRBV5-1 and TRBJ2-2; D not resolved. V lost 2 bases, J lost 10 bases, and 12 bases lay in between. Germline V CDR1 and CDR2: SGHRS, YFSETQ. The CDR3 is 13 amino acids.

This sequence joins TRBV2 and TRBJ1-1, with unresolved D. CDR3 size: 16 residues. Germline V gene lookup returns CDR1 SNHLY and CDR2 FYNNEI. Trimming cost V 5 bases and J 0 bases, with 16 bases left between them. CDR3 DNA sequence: TGTGCCAGCAGTTTGTTATCTGGGCAGCTGAACACTGAAGCTTTCTTT. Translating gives CASSLLSGQLNTEAFF.

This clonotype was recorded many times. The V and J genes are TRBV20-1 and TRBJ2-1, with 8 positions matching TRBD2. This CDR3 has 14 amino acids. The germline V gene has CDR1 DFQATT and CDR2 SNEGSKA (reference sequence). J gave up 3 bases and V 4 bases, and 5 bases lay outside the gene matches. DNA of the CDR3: TGCAGTGCTATAACTAGCGGCCACTACAATGAGCAGTTCTTC. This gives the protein CSAITSGHYNEQFF.

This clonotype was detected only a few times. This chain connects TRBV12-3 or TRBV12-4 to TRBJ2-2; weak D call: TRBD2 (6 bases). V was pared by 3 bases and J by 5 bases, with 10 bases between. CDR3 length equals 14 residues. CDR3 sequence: CASSLEGWTGELFF. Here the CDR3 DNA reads TGTGCCAGCAGTTTGGAGGGTTGGACCGGGGAGCTGTTTTTT.

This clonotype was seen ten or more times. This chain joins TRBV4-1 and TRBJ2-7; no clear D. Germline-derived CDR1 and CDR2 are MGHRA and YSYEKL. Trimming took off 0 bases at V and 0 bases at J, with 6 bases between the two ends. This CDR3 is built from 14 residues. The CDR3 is CASSQEKASYEQYF. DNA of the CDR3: TGCGCCAGCAGCCAAGAAAAGGCCTCCTACGAGCAGTACTTC.

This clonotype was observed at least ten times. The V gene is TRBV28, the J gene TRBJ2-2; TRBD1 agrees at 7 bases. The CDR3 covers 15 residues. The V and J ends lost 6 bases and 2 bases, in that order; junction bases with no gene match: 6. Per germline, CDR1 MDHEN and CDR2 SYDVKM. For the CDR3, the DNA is TGTGCCAGCAGCCACGGACAGGCCAACACCGGGGAGCTGTTTTTT. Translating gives CASSHGQANTGELFF.

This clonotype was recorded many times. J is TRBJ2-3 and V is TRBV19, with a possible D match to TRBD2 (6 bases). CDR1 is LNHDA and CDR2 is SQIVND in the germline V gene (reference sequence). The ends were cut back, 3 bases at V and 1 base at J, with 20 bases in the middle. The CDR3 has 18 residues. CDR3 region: CASSIRRSLALGTDTQYF. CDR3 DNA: TGTGCCAGTAGTATTAGGAGGTCACTAGCCTTAGGCACAGATACGCAGTATTTT.

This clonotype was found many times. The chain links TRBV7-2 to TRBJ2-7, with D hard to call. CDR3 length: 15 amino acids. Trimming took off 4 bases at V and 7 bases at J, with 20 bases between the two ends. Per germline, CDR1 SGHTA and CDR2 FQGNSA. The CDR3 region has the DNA TGTGCCAGCAGCTCCCCTCTACGATGGTATTATGAGCAGTACGTC. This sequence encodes CASSSPLRWYYEQYV.

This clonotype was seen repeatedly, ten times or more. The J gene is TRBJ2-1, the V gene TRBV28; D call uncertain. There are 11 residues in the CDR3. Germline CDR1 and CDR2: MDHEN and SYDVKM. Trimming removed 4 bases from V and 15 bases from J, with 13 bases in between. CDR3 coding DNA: TGTGCCAGCAGTTCGAAGGGCCGGTGGTTCTTC. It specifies CASSSKGRWFF.

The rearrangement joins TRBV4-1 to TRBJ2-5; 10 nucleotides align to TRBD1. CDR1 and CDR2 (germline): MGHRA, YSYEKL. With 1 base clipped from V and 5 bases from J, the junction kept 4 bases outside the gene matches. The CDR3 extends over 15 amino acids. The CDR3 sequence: CASSQAEDRGETQYF. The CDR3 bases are TGCGCCAGCAGCCAAGCCGAGGACAGGGGGGAGACCCAGTACTTC.

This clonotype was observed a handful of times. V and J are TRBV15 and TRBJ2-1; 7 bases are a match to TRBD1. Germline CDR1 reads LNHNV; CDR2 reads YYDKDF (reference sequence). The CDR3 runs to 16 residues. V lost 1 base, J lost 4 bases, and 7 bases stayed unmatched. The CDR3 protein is CATSRGTGRRYNEQFF. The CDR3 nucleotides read TGTGCCACCAGCAGAGGGACAGGCCGAAGATACAATGAGCAGTTCTTC.

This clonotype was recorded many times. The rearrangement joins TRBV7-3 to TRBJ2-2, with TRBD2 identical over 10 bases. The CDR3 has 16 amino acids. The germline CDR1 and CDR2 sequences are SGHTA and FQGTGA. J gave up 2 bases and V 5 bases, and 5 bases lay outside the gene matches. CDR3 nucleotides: TGTGCCAGCAGCCGACTAGCGGGCGATAACACCGGGGAGCTGTTTTTT. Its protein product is CASSRLAGDNTGELFF.

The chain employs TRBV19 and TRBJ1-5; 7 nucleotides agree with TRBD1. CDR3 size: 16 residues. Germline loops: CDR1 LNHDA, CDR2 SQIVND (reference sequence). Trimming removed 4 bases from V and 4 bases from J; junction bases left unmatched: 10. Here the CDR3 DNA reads TGTGCCAGTAGTACCCCGGGACAGAAGCTTAATCAGCCCCAGCATTTT. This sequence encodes CASSTPGQKLNQPQHF.

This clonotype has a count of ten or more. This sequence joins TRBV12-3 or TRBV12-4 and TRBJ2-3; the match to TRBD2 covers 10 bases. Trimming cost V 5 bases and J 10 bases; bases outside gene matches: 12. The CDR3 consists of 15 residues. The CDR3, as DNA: TGTGCCAGCAGTGAGACTAGCGGGTTTGACTGGGCGCAGTATTTT. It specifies CASSETSGFDWAQYF.

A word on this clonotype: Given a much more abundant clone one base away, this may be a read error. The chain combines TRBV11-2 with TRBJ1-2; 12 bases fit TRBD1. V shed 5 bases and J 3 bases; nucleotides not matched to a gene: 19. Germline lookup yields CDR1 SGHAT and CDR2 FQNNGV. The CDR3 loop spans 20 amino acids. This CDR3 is CASSPGPPRDRGLRDYGYTF. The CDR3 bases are TGTGCCAGCAGCCCCGGGCCCCCCCGGGACAGGGGGCTCCGAGACTATGGCTACACCTTC. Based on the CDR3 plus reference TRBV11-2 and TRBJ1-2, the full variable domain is EAGVAQSPRYKIIEKRQSVAFWCNPISGHATLYWYQQILGQGPKLLIQFQNNGVVDDSQLPKDRFSAERLKGVDSTLKIQPAKLEDSAVYLCASSPGPPRDRGLRDYGYTFGSGTRLTVV.

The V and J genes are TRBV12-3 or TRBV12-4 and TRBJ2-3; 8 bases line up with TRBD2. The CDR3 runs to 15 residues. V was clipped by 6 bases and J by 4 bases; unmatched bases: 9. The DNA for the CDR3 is TGTGCCAGCAGCCACCCCGGGAGGGAGTCAGATACGCAGTATTTT. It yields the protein CASSHPGRESDTQYF.

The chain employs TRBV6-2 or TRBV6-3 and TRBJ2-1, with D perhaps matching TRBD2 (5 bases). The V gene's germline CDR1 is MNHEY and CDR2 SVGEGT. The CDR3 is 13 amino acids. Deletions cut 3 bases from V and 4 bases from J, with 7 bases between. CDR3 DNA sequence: TGTGCCAGCAGTTATTCGGGGTACAATGAGCAGTTCTTC. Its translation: CASSYSGYNEQFF.

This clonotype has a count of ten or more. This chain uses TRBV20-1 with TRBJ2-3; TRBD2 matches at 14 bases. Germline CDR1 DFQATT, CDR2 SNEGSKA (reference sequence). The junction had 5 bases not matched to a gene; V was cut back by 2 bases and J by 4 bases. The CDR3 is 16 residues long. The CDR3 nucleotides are TGCAGTGCTAGAAAAGGGACTAGCGGGAGTGCAGATACGCAGTATTTT. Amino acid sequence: CSARKGTSGSADTQYF.

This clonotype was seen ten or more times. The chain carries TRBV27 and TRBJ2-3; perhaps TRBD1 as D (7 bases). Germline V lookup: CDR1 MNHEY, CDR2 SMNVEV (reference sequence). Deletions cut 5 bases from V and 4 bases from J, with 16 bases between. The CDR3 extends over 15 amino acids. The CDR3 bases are TGTGCCAGCAGTAATATCAGGGGGGTCTCAGATACGCAGTATTTT. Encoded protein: CASSNIRGVSDTQYF.

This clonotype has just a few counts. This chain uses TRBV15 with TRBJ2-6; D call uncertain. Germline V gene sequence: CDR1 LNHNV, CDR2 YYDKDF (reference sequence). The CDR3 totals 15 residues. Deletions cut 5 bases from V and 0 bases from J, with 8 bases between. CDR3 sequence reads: CATSSLLSGANVLTF. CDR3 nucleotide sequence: TGTGCCACCAGCTCACTACTCTCTGGGGCCAACGTCCTGACTTTC.

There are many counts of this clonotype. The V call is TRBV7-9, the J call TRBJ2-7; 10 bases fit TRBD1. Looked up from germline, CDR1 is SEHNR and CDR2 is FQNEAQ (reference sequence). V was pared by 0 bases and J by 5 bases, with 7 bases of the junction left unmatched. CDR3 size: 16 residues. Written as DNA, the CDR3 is TGTGCCAGCAGCTTAGCAATGGGACAGGGGACCCACGAGCAGTACTTC. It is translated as CASSLAMGQGTHEQYF.

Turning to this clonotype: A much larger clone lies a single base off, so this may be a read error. CDR3 sequence: CASTPAWGGPSNEQYF. CDR3 bases: TGTGCCAGCACCCCTGCCTGGGGGGGCCCGTCCAATGAGCAGTACTTC. This rearrangement joins TRBV27 to TRBJ2-5, with a possible D match to TRBD2 (7 bases). In germline, CDR1 is MNHEY, CDR2 SMNVEV (reference sequence). Trimming removed 7 bases at V and 11 bases at J, with 29 bases between. This CDR3 region has 16 residues.

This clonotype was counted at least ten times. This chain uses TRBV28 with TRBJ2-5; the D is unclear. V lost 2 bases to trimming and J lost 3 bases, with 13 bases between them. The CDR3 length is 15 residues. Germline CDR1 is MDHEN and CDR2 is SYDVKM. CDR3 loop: CASSLQPTLEETQYF. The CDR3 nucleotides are TGTGCCAGCAGTTTACAACCCACGTTAGAAGAGACCCAGTACTTC.

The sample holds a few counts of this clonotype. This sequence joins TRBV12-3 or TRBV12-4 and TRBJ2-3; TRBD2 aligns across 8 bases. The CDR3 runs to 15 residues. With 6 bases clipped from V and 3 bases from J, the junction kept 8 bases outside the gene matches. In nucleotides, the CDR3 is TGTGCCAGCAGAATAGCGGGCGGGAGGACAGATACGCAGTATTTT. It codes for CASRIAGGRTDTQYF.

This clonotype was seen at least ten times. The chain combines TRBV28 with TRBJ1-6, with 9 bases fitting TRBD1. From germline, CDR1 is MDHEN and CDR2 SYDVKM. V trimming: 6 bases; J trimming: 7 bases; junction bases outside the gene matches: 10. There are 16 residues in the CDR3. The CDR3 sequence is CASRSSRQGVNSPLHF. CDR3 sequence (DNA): TGTGCCAGCAGATCCTCACGACAGGGGGTAAATTCACCCCTCCACTTT.